The 13 T cell receptor beta chains given below trace back to one sample, sequenced in a study of metastatic and nonmetastatic thyroid tumors. TCRdb reprocessed the PCR reads using MiXCR. The sample lists around 30,000 clones, 11% occurring once. Each patient came to thyroid surgery without any prior treatment (of any kind). The source material was blood. The receptor set was obtained from a female donor with papillary thyroid cancer or a benign thyroid nodule (not recorded which). Some clones in this sample may be carry-over from other donors' samples.

The chain carries TRBV6-5 and TRBJ1-2, with 12 bases fitting TRBD1. There are 15 residues in the CDR3. V was pared by 2 bases and J by 4 bases, with 2 bases of the junction left unmatched. The germline CDR1 and CDR2 sequences are MNHEY and SVGAGI. Written as DNA, the CDR3 is TGTGCCAGCAGTTACGGGGGACAGGGGGCCTATGGCTACACCTTC. This translates into CASSYGGQGAYGYTF.

The chain couples TRBV7-3 to TRBJ2-7, with D possibly called TRBD1 or TRBD2 (6 bases each). CDR3 length: 16 residues. CDR1 is SGHTA, CDR2 FQGTGA, per germline. V gave up 2 bases and J gave up 5 bases, with 19 bases separating them. The CDR3 bases are TGTGCCAGCAGCTTATTCGGGGGCGCGGGTAGTGACGAGCAGTACTTC. Protein sequence: CASSLFGGAGSDEQYF.

This clone was seen repeatedly, ten times or more. The chain carries TRBV30 and TRBJ1-5, with 9 bases fitting TRBD1. Germline V gives CDR1 GTSNPN, CDR2 SVGIG (reference sequence). J gave up 3 bases and V 2 bases, and 11 bases lay outside the gene matches. CDR3 length: 17 residues. CDR3 DNA: TGTGCCTGGAGTCCCTTGCCCCGGGACAGGGTCAATCAGCCCCAGCATTTT. Translation gives CAWSPLPRDRVNQPQHF.

The chain is built from TRBV27 and TRBJ2-1; possibly TRBD2 for D (6 bases). The CDR3 contains 13 residues. CDR1 and CDR2 (germline): MNHEY, SMNVEV (reference sequence). Between the trimmed V and J ends, which lost 5 bases and 7 bases, there was a span of 12 bases. The CDR3 loop is CASSLYRGNEQFF. The CDR3 nucleotides are TGTGCCAGCAGTCTCTACCGGGGGAATGAGCAGTTCTTC.

This clone was found many times. The chain has TRBV3-1 and TRBJ2-2, with a weak D call TRBD1 (5 bases). The germline CDR1 and CDR2 sequences are LGHDT and YNNKEL (reference sequence). The V end was cut by 4 bases, the J end by 3 bases, with 12 bases between. This CDR3 has 15 amino acids. CDR3 DNA sequence: TGTGCCAGCAGCCGCACAGGTGCGGACACCGGGGAGCTGTTTTTT. Residues: CASSRTGADTGELFF.

By share, this clone ranks as medium-sized. The chain carries TRBV4-3 and TRBJ2-2; no clear D gene. The V end was cut by 1 base, the J end by 4 bases, with 13 bases between. CDR3 length equals 16 residues. Germline-derived CDR1 and CDR2 are LGHNA and YSLEER. The DNA of the CDR3 is TGCGCCAGCAGCCAAGCTTGGTCGGCAGGCACCGGGGAGCTGTTTTTT. This encodes CASSQAWSAGTGELFF.

In its sample, this clone ranks as medium-sized. This chain uses TRBV12-3 or TRBV12-4 with TRBJ1-2; D is ambiguous. Trimming took 7 bases from V and 4 from J, leaving 10 bases between them. This CDR3 has 12 amino acids. In nucleotides, the CDR3 is TGTGCCAGCAATTCCAGGCCCTATGGCTACACCTTC. This codes for CASNSRPYGYTF.

This clone was detected many times. V is TRBV27 and J is TRBJ2-5; tentative D call: TRBD1 (5 bases). Germline loops: CDR1 MNHEY, CDR2 SMNVEV (reference sequence). CDR3 length equals 14 residues. V shed 5 bases and J shed 5 bases, with 15 bases lying between them. DNA for the CDR3: TGTGCCAGCAGTCCGACAGAGACCTGGGAGACCCAGTACTTC. Its translation: CASSPTETWETQYF.

This clone was observed many times. The rearrangement joins TRBV11-2 to TRBJ2-7; D is tentatively TRBD1 or TRBD2 (5 bases each). V lost 5 bases, J lost 6 bases, and 23 bases lay in between. The CDR3 has 16 amino acids. Germline CDR1 and CDR2: SGHAT and FQNNGV. The CDR3 nucleotides are TGTGCCAGCAGCCGGATCGGGACCGCGCCTGGTAGCGAGCAGTACTTC. Translation: CASSRIGTAPGSEQYF. Based on the CDR3 plus reference TRBV11-2 and TRBJ2-7, the full variable domain is EAGVAQSPRYKIIEKRQSVAFWCNPISGHATLYWYQQILGQGPKLLIQFQNNGVVDDSQLPKDRFSAERLKGVDSTLKIQPAKLEDSAVYLCASSRIGTAPGSEQYFGPGTRLTVT.

This clone was observed at least ten times. The chain combines TRBV18 with TRBJ1-1; 7 nucleotides align to TRBD1. V lost 6 bases, J lost 7 bases, and 8 bases stayed unmatched. CDR1 is KGHSH, CDR2 LQKENI, per germline. The CDR3 has 13 residues. The CDR3 protein is CASSLQGPGEAFF. The CDR3 DNA follows: TGTGCCAGCTCCCTACAGGGGCCCGGTGAAGCTTTCTTT.

There are many counts of this clone. The chain is built from TRBV2 and TRBJ2-3, with a weak D call TRBD2 (6 bases). The CDR3 runs 16 residues. Trimming stripped 6 bases from V and 1 base from J, with 17 bases between. The germline V gene has CDR1 SNHLY and CDR2 FYNNEI. CDR3 DNA: TGTGCCAGCAGCGAAACCGGGACGGGGGGCACAGATACGCAGTATTTT. It codes for CASSETGTGGTDTQYF.

This clone was counted at least ten times. The same CDR3 can be traced to other DNA sequences in this sample. The chain carries TRBV2 and TRBJ2-5; 11 nucleotides line up with TRBD1. This CDR3 contains 14 residues. V dropped 4 bases and J dropped 5; count of bases not matched to a gene: 3. Germline CDR1 SNHLY, CDR2 FYNNEI. CDR3 sequence reads: CASSGTGGGETQYF. The CDR3 DNA reads as TGTGCCAGCAGTGGGACAGGGGGCGGGGAGACCCAGTACTTC. Drawing the rest from reference TRBV2 and TRBJ2-5, the complete variable domain is EPEVTQTPSHQVTQMGQEVILRCVPISNHLYFYWYRQILGQKVEFLVSFYNNEISEKSEIFDDQFSVERPDGSNFTLKIRSTKLEDSAMYFCASSGTGGGETQYFGPGTRLLVL.

The sample holds many counts of this clone. The chain uses TRBV4-1 and TRBJ1-3; D is unresolved. Germline-derived CDR1 and CDR2 are MGHRA and YSYEKL. The CDR3 is made up of 16 amino acids. The V end was cut by 1 base, the J end by 2 bases, with 12 bases between. The CDR3 here is CASSQGEGTAGNTIYF. In DNA form, the CDR3 reads TGCGCCAGCAGCCAAGGAGAGGGAACTGCTGGAAACACCATATATTTT.